This TCR beta chain was sequenced in a study of blood T cell repertoires in COVID-19. Sequencing used immunoSEQ multiplex PCR; TCRdb keeps in-frame clones, though not all of them. The data hold around 47,000 clones, with around 83% observed a single time. CDR3 length equals 13 residues. Germline CDR1 is MNHEY and CDR2 is SMNVEV (reference sequence). V was pared by 9 bases and J by 7 bases, with 10 bases of the junction left unmatched. J is TRBJ1-2 and V is TRBV27; 8 nucleotides align to TRBD1. The sequenced sample consisted of peripheral blood. This receptor was obtained from a man in his 70s with active COVID-19. CDR3 sequence: CASGGQGSSGYTF. The CDR3 DNA sequence: TGTGCCAGTGGCGGACAGGGATCGTCTGGCTACACCTTC.